The TCR beta chain described here comes from a study of blood T cell repertoires in COVID-19. Trimming pared 6 bases from V and 9 bases from J, leaving 15 bases between. Germline V gene sequence: CDR1 MNHEY, CDR2 SVGAGI. The CDR3 length is 13 residues. The table came from immunoSEQ multiplex PCR; TCRdb's copy has only in-frame clones and leaves some out. The profile covers some 300,000 clones, with under 90% appearing a single time and roughly a tenth taken by the ten largest. This clonotype was obtained from a woman aged 25 to 39 who had recovered from COVID-19. V is TRBV6-5 and J is TRBJ1-5; perhaps TRBD1 as D (6 bases). Sequencing used PBMCs or T cells enriched from blood (not recorded which). As DNA, the CDR3 is TGTGCCAGCAGCGCGACTGCCAGGGGGCCCCAGCATTTT. Its protein is CASSATARGPQHF.